These T cell receptor beta chains were read from a single sample in a study of T cells in Graves' hyperthyroidism and ophthalmopathy. In TCRdb, the multiplex PCR reads were re-called with MiXCR into one record per CDR3 protein. The table shows fewer than 350,000 distinct CDR3 sequences, with approximately 18% occurring only once. The sample was blood. These receptors all stem from a woman aged 40 to 50 with Graves' ophthalmopathy. Both conserved end residues are part of each CDR3. Each record gives: J gene, CDR3 length, D gene, V gene, clone size, CDR3 DNA, CDR3 protein. D genes are given only for firm matches. The listing skips clone size in some rows; elsewhere it reads once, few, many or a size class.

TRBJ1-2,15,.,TRBV3-1,few,TGTGCCAGCAGCCCGCGAGCCCGAAGTAACTATGGCTACACCTTC,CASSPRARSNYGYTF
TRBJ1-2,13,.,TRBV12-3/TRBV12-4,many,TGTGCCAGCAGTTTCGGGCAGGGAGCTGGCTACACCTTC,CASSFGQGAGYTF
TRBJ2-4,16,TRBD2,TRBV20-1,many,TGCAGTGCTAGTCCCGGACTAGCGGGAGGGGAAAACATTCAGTACTTC,CSASPGLAGGENIQYF
TRBJ2-2,15,TRBD2,TRBV7-2,many,TGTGCCAGCAGCTTTAGCGGGAGTGACACCGGGGAGCTGTTTTTT,CASSFSGSDTGELFF
TRBJ2-2,18,.,TRBV11-1,few,TGTGCCAGCAGCTTAGCTCTGGGTGCGGGAACGAACACCGGGGAGCTGTTTTTT,CASSLALGAGTNTGELFF
TRBJ2-7,16,TRBD1,TRBV11-2,once,TGTGCCAGCAGCTTAGGTGGCGGGACAGGGGACTACGAGCAGTACTTC,CASSLGGGTGDYEQYF
TRBJ2-7,12,TRBD2,TRBV3-1,.,TGTGCCAGCGGACTAGCGGGAGGAGAGCAGTACTTC,CASGLAGGEQYF
TRBJ2-2,16,.,TRBV4-3,many,TGCGCCAGCAGCCAAGAACCCTACAAGACCACCGGGGAGCTGTTTTTT,CASSQEPYKTTGELFF
TRBJ2-6,15,.,TRBV6-5,many,TGTGCCAGCAGTCCCGGGGAGACTGGGGCCAACGTCCTGACTTTC,CASSPGETGANVLTF
TRBJ1-2,12,.,TRBV20-1,many,TGCAGTGCTAGAGATTCGGGCTATGGCTACACCTTC,CSARDSGYGYTF
TRBJ1-1,14,.,TRBV6-5,many,TGTGCCAGCAGTTACCGGTTCGACTACACTGAAGCTTTCTTT,CASSYRFDYTEAFF
TRBJ2-7,14,TRBD1,TRBV29-1,medium-sized,TGCAGCGTAGAACCGGGACAGGGTACCTACGAGCAGTACTTC,CSVEPGQGTYEQYF
TRBJ1-1,16,TRBD1,TRBV12-3/TRBV12-4,many,TGTGCCAGCAGTTTATCCGGACAGGGCATGAACACTGAAGCTTTCTTT,CASSLSGQGMNTEAFF
TRBJ1-1,12,.,TRBV6-1,many,TGTGCCAGCAGCTCAGACAGTGCTGAAGCTTTCTTT,CASSSDSAEAFF
TRBJ2-2,15,TRBD1,TRBV15,many,TGTGCCACCAGGCCGACAGGGGCGGACACCGGGGAGCTGTTTTTT,CATRPTGADTGELFF
TRBJ2-7,14,.,TRBV7-9,many,TGTGCCAGCAGTCCACCAGGGGGGCCCTCCGAGCAGTACTTC,CASSPPGGPSEQYF
TRBJ2-7,14,.,TRBV28,many,TGTGCCAGCAGTCCCCGGGTTCCGATCTACGAGCAGTACTTC,CASSPRVPIYEQYF
TRBJ1-1,12,.,TRBV12-3/TRBV12-4,many,TGTGCCAGCAGTTTTTGGGGCACTGAAGCTTTCTTT,CASSFWGTEAFF
TRBJ2-7,15,.,TRBV4-2,few,TGTGCCAGCAGCCAAGATAGGGGACATCCCTACGAGCAGTACTTC,CASSQDRGHPYEQYF
TRBJ1-2,12,.,TRBV24-1,many,TGTGCCACGGAACAGGTTAATGGTGGCTACACCTTC,CATEQVNGGYTF
TRBJ1-5,14,.,TRBV20-1,many,TGCAGTGCTAGAGAGGGGGCAATGGGGCAGCCCCAGCATTTT,CSAREGAMGQPQHF
TRBJ2-7,12,.,TRBV11-2,many,TGTGCCAGCAGCTTTACGATCTACGAGCAGTACTTC,CASSFTIYEQYF